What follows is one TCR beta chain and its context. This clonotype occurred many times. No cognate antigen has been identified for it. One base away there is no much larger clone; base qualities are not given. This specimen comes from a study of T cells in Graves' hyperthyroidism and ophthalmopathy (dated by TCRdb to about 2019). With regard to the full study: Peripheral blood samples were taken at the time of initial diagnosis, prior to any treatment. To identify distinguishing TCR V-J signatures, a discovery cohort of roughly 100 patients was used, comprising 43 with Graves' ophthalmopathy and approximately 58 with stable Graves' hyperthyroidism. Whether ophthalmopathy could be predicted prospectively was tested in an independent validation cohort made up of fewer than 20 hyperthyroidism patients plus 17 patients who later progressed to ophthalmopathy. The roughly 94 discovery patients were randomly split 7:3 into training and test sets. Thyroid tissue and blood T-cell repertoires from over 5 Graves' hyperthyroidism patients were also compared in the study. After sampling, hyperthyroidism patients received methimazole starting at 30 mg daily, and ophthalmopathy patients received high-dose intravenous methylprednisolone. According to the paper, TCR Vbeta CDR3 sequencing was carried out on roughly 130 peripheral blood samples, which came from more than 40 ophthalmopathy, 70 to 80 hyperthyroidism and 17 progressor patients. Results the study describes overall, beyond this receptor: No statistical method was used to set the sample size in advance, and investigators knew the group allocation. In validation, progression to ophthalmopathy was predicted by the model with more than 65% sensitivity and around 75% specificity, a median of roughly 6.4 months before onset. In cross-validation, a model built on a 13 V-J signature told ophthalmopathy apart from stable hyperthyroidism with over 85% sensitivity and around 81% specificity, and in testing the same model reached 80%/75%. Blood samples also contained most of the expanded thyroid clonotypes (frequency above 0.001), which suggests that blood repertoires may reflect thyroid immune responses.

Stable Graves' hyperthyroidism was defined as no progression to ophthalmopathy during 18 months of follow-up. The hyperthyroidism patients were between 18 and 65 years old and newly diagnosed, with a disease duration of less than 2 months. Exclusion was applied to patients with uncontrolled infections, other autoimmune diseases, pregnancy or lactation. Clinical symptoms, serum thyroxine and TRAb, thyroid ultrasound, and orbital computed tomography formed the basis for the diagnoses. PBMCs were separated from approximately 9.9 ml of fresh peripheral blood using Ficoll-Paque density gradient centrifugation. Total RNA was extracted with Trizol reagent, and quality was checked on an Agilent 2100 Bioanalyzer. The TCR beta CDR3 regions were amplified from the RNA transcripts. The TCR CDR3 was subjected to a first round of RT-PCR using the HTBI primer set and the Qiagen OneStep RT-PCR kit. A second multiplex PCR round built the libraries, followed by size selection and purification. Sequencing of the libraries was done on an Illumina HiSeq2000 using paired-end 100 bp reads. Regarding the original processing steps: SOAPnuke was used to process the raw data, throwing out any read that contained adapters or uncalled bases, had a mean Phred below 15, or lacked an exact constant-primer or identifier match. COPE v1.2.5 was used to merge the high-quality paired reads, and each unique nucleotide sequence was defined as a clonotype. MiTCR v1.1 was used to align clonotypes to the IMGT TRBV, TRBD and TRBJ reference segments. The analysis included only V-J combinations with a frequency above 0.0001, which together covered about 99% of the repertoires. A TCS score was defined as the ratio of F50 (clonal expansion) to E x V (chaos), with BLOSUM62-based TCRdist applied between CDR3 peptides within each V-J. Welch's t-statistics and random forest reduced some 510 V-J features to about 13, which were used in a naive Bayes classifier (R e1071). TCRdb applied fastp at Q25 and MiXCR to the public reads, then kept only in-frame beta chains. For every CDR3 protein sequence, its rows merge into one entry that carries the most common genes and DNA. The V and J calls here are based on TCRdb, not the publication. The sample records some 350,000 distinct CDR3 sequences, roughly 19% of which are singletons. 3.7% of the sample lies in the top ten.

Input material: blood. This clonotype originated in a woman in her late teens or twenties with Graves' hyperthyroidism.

In nucleotides, the sequence is TGCGCCAGCAGACCGGAGTCCGGGGAGCTGTTTTTT. Its protein is CASRPESGELFF. The chain is made from TRBV5-1 and TRBJ2-2; too little of a D gene remains to name it. The CDR3 runs 12 residues from the cysteine to the phenylalanine. Only CDR3 DNA is held: 36 bases, read in frame from base 1. The germline V gene supplies CDR1 SGHRS and CDR2 YFSETQ. V lost 5 bases and J lost 6 bases; the stretch between them is 8 bases long.